A selection of T cell receptor beta chains follows, all from one sample in a study of cytomegalovirus exposure and HLA in healthy donors. Libraries were prepared by immunoSEQ multiplex PCR; TCRdb keeps only in-frame clonotypes and omits some of them. The sample has under 200,000 clones, around 80% seen once. Sequencing was done on a sample of PBMCs. The origin of the receptors is a woman in her twenties or thirties in good health and CMV-seropositive. Each CDR3 is given with its conserved first and last residue. Each record gives: J gene, V gene, clone size, D gene, CDR3 length, CDR3 DNA, CDR3 protein. The D gene is left open where the match is weak. Some rows have no size entry. The others give once, few or many, or a class for an expanded clone.

TRBJ1-2 TRBV5-1 NA TRBD1 16 TGCGCCAGCAGCTTTACAAATCCGGGACAGGGAGGTGGCTACACCTTC CASSFTNPGQGGGYTF
TRBJ1-5 TRBV28 NA TRBD1 17 TGTGCCAGCAACAGACAGGGGGCTACAGGGATCAATCAGCCCCAGCATTTT CASNRQGATGINQPQHF
TRBJ2-7 TRBV19 NA TRBD1 13 TGTGCCAGTAGTTACAGGGGGCACAACGAGCAGTACTTC CASSYRGHNEQYF
TRBJ1-1 TRBV5-1 NA NA 15 TGCGCCAGCAGCTTTGACAGGCCCGCGAACACTGAAGCTTTCTTT CASSFDRPANTEAFF
TRBJ1-1 TRBV18 once NA 15 TGTGCCAGCTCACCCCTAGGGGAGGGGAACACTGAAGCTTTCTTT CASSPLGEGNTEAFF
TRBJ2-2 TRBV4-3 NA NA 17 TGCGCCAGCAGCCAAGATCTTCCAGGTCTAAGCACCGGGGAGCTGTTTTTT CASSQDLPGLSTGELFF
TRBJ1-1 TRBV28 NA NA 16 TGTGCCAGCAGTTACTACGCGGGGAGGGAGAACACTGAAGCTTTCTTT CASSYYAGRENTEAFF
TRBJ1-5 TRBV18 NA TRBD1 15 TGTGCCAGCTCACCGGACAGGGGTAGCAATCAGCCCCAGCATTTT CASSPDRGSNQPQHF
TRBJ2-7 TRBV10-3 NA NA 11 TGTGCCATCAGTCCGTTTAACGAGCAGTACTTC CAISPFNEQYF
TRBJ2-5 TRBV18 NA TRBD1 14 TGTGCCAGCTCACCATGGGACAGGGGAGAGACCCAGTACTTC CASSPWDRGETQYF
TRBJ2-6 TRBV4-3 NA TRBD1 22 TGCGCCAGCAGCCAAAAGTCCGGGACAGGTAACATTGCCCTATCTGGGGCCAACGTCCTGACTTTC CASSQKSGTGNIALSGANVLTF
TRBJ2-7 TRBV5-1 NA NA 14 TGCGCCAGCAGCTTCAGCGGAAACTCCTACGAGCAGTACTTC CASSFSGNSYEQYF
TRBJ2-3 TRBV5-6 NA TRBD2 15 TGTGCCAGCAGCGTAAGGACTAGCGGCACAGATACGCAGTATTTT CASSVRTSGTDTQYF
TRBJ2-3 TRBV29-1 NA TRBD1 13 TGCAGCGCCGGGACAGGGCAGGCAGATACGCAGTATTTT CSAGTGQADTQYF
TRBJ2-3 TRBV7-2 NA NA 14 TGTGCCAGCAGTCTACATCTAGGAACAGATACGCAGTATTTT CASSLHLGTDTQYF
TRBJ2-7 TRBV6-1 NA TRBD2 14 TGTGCCAGCAGCGGACTAGCAGTTTCCTACGAGCAGTACTTC CASSGLAVSYEQYF
TRBJ2-5 TRBV7-2 NA TRBD2 16 TGTGCCAGCAGCTTAGCCCTAGCGGGGGTACAAGAGACCCAGTACTTC CASSLALAGVQETQYF
TRBJ1-6 TRBV25-1 NA NA 14 TGTGCCAGCAGGTTGAGCGGGGGTAATTCACCCCTCCACTTT CASRLSGGNSPLHF
TRBJ2-1 TRBV20-1 NA NA 10 TGCAGTGCTACGGGGGATGAGCAGTTCTTC CSATGDEQFF
TRBJ1-1 TRBV27 few TRBD1 15 TGTGCCAGCAGACAGGGGCGCGGTGGGAACACTGAAGCTTTCTTT CASRQGRGGNTEAFF
TRBJ1-4 TRBV29-1 NA NA 11 TGCAGCGTTGGAGTGGTTGAAAAACTGTTTTTT CSVGVVEKLFF
TRBJ2-5 TRBV6-5 few TRBD1 15 TGTGCCAGCAGTTACGTCAGGGGGCGCGAAGAGACCCAGTACTTC CASSYVRGREETQYF
TRBJ2-1 TRBV18 NA NA 14 TGTGCCAGCTCACCAGTAATGGAGGGCATCGAGCAGTTCTTC CASSPVMEGIEQFF
TRBJ2-2 TRBV25-1 NA NA 15 TGTGCCAGCAGTGAATACCCGACTAGCACCGGGGAGCTGTTTTTT CASSEYPTSTGELFF
TRBJ2-5 TRBV30 NA NA 13 TGTGCCTGGAGCAAAAATCGGGGAGAGACCCAGTACTTC CAWSKNRGETQYF
TRBJ1-3 TRBV6-1 NA NA 13 TGTGCCAGCAGTGGGGGGCATGGAAACACCATATATTTT CASSGGHGNTIYF
TRBJ2-5 TRBV27 once NA 14 TGTGCCAGCAGTTTGGACTCAAACCAAGAGACCCAGTACTTC CASSLDSNQETQYF
TRBJ2-3 TRBV7-2 NA TRBD1 16 TGTGCCAGCAGCTCGCAGACAGGGTGGGGCACAGATACGCAGTATTTT CASSSQTGWGTDTQYF
TRBJ2-3 TRBV5-4 NA TRBD2 15 TGTGCCAGCAGCCGAGGACTAGCGGGATTCGATACGCAGTATTTT CASSRGLAGFDTQYF
TRBJ1-1 TRBV15 NA TRBD1 15 TGTGCCACCAGCAGACAGGGGGCTTTGAACACTGAAGCTTTCTTT CATSRQGALNTEAFF